This T cell receptor (beta chain) comes out of a study of shared clonotypes between healthy human individuals. When replicate PCRs were run on sorted subsets, they used about 200 ng DNA, approximately 27,000 T cell genomes. TCRdb's copy holds only in-frame clones and misses some; the assay was immunoSEQ multiplex PCR. In the table there are around 2.1 million clones, under 97% of which are singletons. The CDR3 runs to 18 residues. Free of recent acute infections or vaccinations, the donors were healthy HIV-negative adults. Nashville, Tennessee was home to all donors, who were Caucasian adults. Splitting the CD4+ cells yielded a CD45RA+ naive subset and a CD45RA-negative memory subset.

The receptor was derived from a man between 18 and 35 years old in good health. The chain joins TRBV21-1 to TRBJ1-5; the table calls TRBD1, which could not be checked here. TRBV21-1 is recorded as a pseudogene. The sample was naive CD4+ T cells sorted from blood. Subset in this sample: CD45RA+ positively selected. CDR3 loop: CASSTRDRVPYSNQPQHF. The DNA for the CDR3 is TGTGCCAGCAGCACTCGGGACAGGGTCCCTTATAGCAATCAGCCCCAGCATTTT.